The source of this T cell receptor beta chain is a study of regulatory T cells in long-lasting Graves disease. This clonotype was found many times. V lost 1 base and J lost 2, with 12 bases in between. CDR1 and CDR2 from the germline V gene are SGHAT and FQNNGV. This CDR3 has 15 residues. Through Arm-PCR of CDR3 regions and iRepertoire HTBI primers, TCR beta libraries were built. Using its own MiXCR run on the multiplex PCR reads, TCRdb lists one record per CDR3 protein. Among some 400,000 distinct CDR3 sequences, about 16% were seen once, and the ten largest hold around 17%. Stated time point: newly diagnosed GD, antithyroid drugs for less than 3 months. Researchers made the TCR library from RNA that was extracted from PBMCs. A further study also used this sample, focusing on T cells in Graves' hyperthyroidism and ophthalmopathy. As reported in that work: Uncontrolled infection, other autoimmune disease, pregnancy or lactation disqualified patients from enrolment. HTBI primers were the set used in a first-round RT-PCR of the TCR CDR3. Among thyroid clonotypes expanded above 0.001, most also appeared in blood. From stable hyperthyroidism, ophthalmopathy was separated by a 13 V-J model.

Sequenced material: peripheral blood mononuclear cells (PBMCs), taken at new diagnosis, from a patient treated with antithyroid drugs. The chain joins TRBV11-2 to TRBJ2-7; D gene ambiguous. This clonotype was obtained from a woman aged 25 to 39 with Graves disease. CDR3 sequence reads: CASSLGPEAPYEQYF. The CDR3, as DNA: TGTGCCAGCAGCTTAGGCCCGGAAGCGCCCTACGAGCAGTACTTC.